The 3 T cell receptor beta chains below come from one sample, sequenced in a study of T cells after yellow fever vaccination. TCRdb re-analysed the 5' RACE reads in MiXCR, keeping a single row per CDR3 protein. This sample has about 110,000 distinct CDR3 sequences, with around 8.6% found just once. Material: CD8+ T cells sorted from PBMCs, obtained 45 days after the yellow fever booster vaccination. All receptors derive from a young man who received the YFV17D yellow fever vaccine.

This clonotype was counted many times. The genes are TRBV7-2 and TRBJ2-1, with D maybe TRBD2 (5 bases). Germline lookup yields CDR1 SGHTA and CDR2 FQGNSA. This CDR3 region has 17 residues. Trimming took off 2 bases at V and 2 bases at J, with 16 bases between the two ends. This CDR3 reads CASSLLGGPNTYNEQFF. In DNA, the CDR3 is TGTGCCAGCAGCTTACTGGGCGGGCCGAATACCTACAATGAGCAGTTCTTC.

This clonotype was counted ten times or more. The chain combines TRBV27 with TRBJ2-1; 10 bases are shared with TRBD1. V gave up 2 bases and J gave up 7 bases; unmatched junction bases: 2. The CDR3 is 14 amino acids. The germline gives CDR1 MNHEY, CDR2 SMNVEV (reference sequence). For the CDR3, the DNA is TGTGCCAGCAGTTTAAGGGACAGGGGTAATGAGCAGTTCTTC. It codes for CASSLRDRGNEQFF.

This clonotype was detected many times. The rearrangement uses TRBV6-2 or TRBV6-3 and TRBJ2-1; D gene ambiguous. Trimming shortened V by 3 bases and J by 0 bases, and 6 bases separated the two germline ends. Germline V gene sequence: CDR1 MNHEY, CDR2 SVGEGT. There are 14 residues in the CDR3. As DNA, the CDR3 is TGTGCCAGCAGTTATAGTCGCTCCTACAATGAGCAGTTCTTC. Translated: CASSYSRSYNEQFF.